In this sample, the clone carrying this T cell receptor (beta chain) turned up many times. The antigen is not known. This entry is derived from a study of T cells after posttransplantation cyclophosphamide. Study-level points and caveats: Later post-transplant blood repertoires were often dominated by donor CD8+ memory clones. Tissue-infiltrating T cells from skin or gut overlapped little with blood T cells. TRB clonality was highly associated with recipient CMV seropositivity and reactivation.

Clones were sequenced by immunoSEQ multiplex PCR, and TCRdb holds only the in-frame ones, with some missing. The sample holds over 10,000 clones, and no clone turns up only once. Cyclophosphamide on days +3 and +4 followed busulfan-fludarabine conditioning and a marrow graft. The CDR3 is made up of 15 amino acids. Per the germline V gene, CDR1 is MNHNS and CDR2 is SASEGT. The V gene lost 7 bases and the J gene lost 1 base, with 14 bases spanning the gap. The chain recombines TRBV6-1 with TRBJ1-5; TRBD1 is a possible D gene (6 bases). This TCR was recovered from a female patient between 40 and 55 years old who received an allogeneic stem cell transplant from an unrelated donor, was CMV-positive, and had acute GVHD only. A share of the T cells may be of graft donor origin. Sample: PBMCs, taken after allogeneic stem cell transplant with posttransplant cyclophosphamide. CDR3 residues: CASTYREGSNQPQHF. In DNA form, the CDR3 reads TGTGCCAGCACATACAGGGAGGGAAGCAATCAGCCCCAGCATTTT.